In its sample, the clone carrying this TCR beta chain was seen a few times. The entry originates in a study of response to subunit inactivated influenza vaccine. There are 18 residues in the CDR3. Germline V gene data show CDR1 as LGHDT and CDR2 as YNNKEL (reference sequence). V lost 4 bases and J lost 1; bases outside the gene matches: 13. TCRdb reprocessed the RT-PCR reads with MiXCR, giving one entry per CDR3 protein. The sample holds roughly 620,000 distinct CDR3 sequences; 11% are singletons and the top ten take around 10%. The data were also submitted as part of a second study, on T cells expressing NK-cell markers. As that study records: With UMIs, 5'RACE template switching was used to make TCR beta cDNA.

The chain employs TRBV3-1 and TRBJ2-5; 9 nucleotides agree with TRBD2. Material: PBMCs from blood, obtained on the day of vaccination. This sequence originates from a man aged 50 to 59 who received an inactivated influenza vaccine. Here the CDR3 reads CASSPGQTSGPTQETQYF. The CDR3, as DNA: TGTGCCAGCAGCCCGGGACAAACTAGCGGGCCCACCCAAGAGACCCAGTACTTC.